This T cell receptor (beta chain) originates from a study of T-cell reconstitution after alpha-beta-depleted transplantation in children. The trim removed 7 bases at V and 7 bases at J, leaving 6 bases unmatched. CDR3 size: 13 residues. Germline values: CDR1 SQVTM, CDR2 ANQGSEA. The TCRbeta library was prepared with unique molecular identifiers. Using its own MiXCR run on the PCR reads, TCRdb lists one record per CDR3 protein. The top ten clones hold around a third of a sample with a few hundred thousand distinct CDR3 sequences, approximately 30% of them seen once. This clonotype was seen only a few times.

The sequences come from PBMCs, collected before TCRalphabeta/CD19-depleted stem cell transplant. The source of this sequence is a boy under two years old with Wiskott-Aldrich syndrome, due to receive a stem cell transplant. V and J are TRBV29-1 and TRBJ2-1, with 11 bases lining up with TRBD2. The CDR3 sequence: CSGSGRAKNEQFF. The CDR3 DNA reads TGCAGCGGTAGCGGGAGGGCCAAGAATGAGCAGTTCTTC.